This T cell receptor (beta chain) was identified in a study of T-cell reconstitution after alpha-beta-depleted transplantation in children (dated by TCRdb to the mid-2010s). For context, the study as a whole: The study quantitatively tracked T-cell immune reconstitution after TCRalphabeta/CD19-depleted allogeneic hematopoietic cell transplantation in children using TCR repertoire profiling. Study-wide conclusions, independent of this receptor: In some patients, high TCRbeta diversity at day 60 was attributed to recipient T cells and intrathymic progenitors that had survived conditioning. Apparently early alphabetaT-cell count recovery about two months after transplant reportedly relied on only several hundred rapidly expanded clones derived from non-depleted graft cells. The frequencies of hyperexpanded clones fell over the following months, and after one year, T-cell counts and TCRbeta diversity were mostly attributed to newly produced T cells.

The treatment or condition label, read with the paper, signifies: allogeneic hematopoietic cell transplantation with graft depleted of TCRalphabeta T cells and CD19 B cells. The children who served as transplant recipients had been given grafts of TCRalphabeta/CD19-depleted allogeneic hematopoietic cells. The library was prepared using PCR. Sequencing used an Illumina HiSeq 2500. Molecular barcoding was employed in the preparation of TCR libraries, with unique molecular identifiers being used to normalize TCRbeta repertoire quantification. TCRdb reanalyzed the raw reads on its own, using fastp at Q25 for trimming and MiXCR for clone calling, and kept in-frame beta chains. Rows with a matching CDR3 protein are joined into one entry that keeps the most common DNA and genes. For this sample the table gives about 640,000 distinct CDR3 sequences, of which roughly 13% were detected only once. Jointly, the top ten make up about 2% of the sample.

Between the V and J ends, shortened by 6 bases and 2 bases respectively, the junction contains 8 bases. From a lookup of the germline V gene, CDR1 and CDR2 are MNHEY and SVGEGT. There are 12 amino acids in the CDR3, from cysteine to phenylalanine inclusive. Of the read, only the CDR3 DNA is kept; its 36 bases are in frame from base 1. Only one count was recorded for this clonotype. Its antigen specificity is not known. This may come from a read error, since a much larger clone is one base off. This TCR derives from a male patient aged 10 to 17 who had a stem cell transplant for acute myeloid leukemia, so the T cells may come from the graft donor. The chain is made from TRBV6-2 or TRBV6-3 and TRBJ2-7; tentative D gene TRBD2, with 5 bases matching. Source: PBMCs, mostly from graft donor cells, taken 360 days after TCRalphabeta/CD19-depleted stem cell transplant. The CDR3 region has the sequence CASRDFPYEQYF. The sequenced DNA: TGTGCCAGCAGGGACTTTCCCTACGAGCAGTACTTC.